The rows below give T cell receptor beta chains drawn from one sample of a study of tumor and adjacent non-tumor tissue in lung cancer. A single record per CDR3 protein comes from TCRdb applying MiXCR to the multiplex PCR reads. This table holds some 80,000 distinct CDR3 sequences, over 65% found once. Source material: distant non-tumor lung tissue. The receptors come from a man in his 70s with non-small cell lung cancer. Each CDR3 is given with its conserved first and last residue. Fields, in order: CDR3 DNA, CDR3 protein, J gene, CDR3 length, V gene, D gene, clone size. D genes are given only for firm matches. Clone size appears in some rows only: once, few, many, or a class for an expanded clone.

CDR3nt: TGCAGCGTCCTGGGGGCTTCGGGTTGGACTTTCTTT
CDR3aa: CSVLGASGWTFF
j_gene: TRBJ1-1
len: 12
v_gene: TRBV29-1
d_gene: .
abundance: .

CDR3nt: TGTGCCAGCAGCTTTTTAGTTGCAGATACGCAGTATTTT
CDR3aa: CASSFLVADTQYF
j_gene: TRBJ2-3
len: 13
v_gene: TRBV11-2
d_gene: .
abundance: few

CDR3nt: TGCGCCAGCAGCCAAGTCTTTAGCGGAACGGGGTGGATTGAGCAATTCTTC
CDR3aa: CASSQVFSGTGWIEQFF
j_gene: TRBJ2-1
len: 17
v_gene: TRBV4-1
d_gene: .
abundance: .

CDR3nt: TGTGCCAGCAGCTTAGCGTTAAGCCGGAGCACAGATACGCAGTATTTT
CDR3aa: CASSLALSRSTDTQYF
j_gene: TRBJ2-3
len: 16
v_gene: TRBV7-9
d_gene: .
abundance: few

CDR3nt: TGTGCCAGCAGTTATGGCAGGGAGGTCGCCGAGCAGTACTTC
CDR3aa: CASSYGREVAEQYF
j_gene: TRBJ2-7
len: 14
v_gene: TRBV6-6
d_gene: .
abundance: many

CDR3nt: TGTGCCTGCAGGTCCGATGTCTCCTACGAGCAATACTTC
CDR3aa: CACRSDVSYEQYF
j_gene: TRBJ2-7
len: 13
v_gene: TRBV11-3
d_gene: .
abundance: once

CDR3nt: TGTGCCATCAGTGCAAATGGGCAGGCGGGCACTGAATCTTTCTTT
CDR3aa: CAISANGQAGTESFF
j_gene: TRBJ1-1
len: 15
v_gene: TRBV10-3
d_gene: .
abundance: .

CDR3nt: TGTGCCAGCAGTTACTTTGATTGGCGGGAGGCCTATAGCACAGATACGCTATATTTT
CDR3aa: CASSYFDWREAYSTDTLYF
j_gene: TRBJ2-3
len: 19
v_gene: TRBV6-6
d_gene: TRBD2
abundance: .

CDR3nt: TGCGCCAGCGAGGGAGGCTCCAATGAGCTGTTCTTC
CDR3aa: CASEGGSNELFF
j_gene: TRBJ2-1
len: 12
v_gene: TRBV10-1
d_gene: .
abundance: .

CDR3nt: TGTGCCATCATGATCGAGCGGGGCCCTTTGTCAGGGTCCCAGCACTTC
CDR3aa: CAIMIERGPLSGSQHF
j_gene: TRBJ2-5
len: 16
v_gene: TRBV10-3
d_gene: TRBD2
abundance: .